One sample yielded the 15 T cell receptor beta chains listed below, sequenced in a study of blood T cell repertoires in COVID-19. Profiling relied on immunoSEQ multiplex PCR, and the TCRdb table lists in-frame clones only, not all of them. The sample lists about 69,000 clones; 86% were seen once. The sample comprised peripheral blood. These receptors came from a man aged 40-55 years with COVID-19, enrolled during active disease.

The gene calls are TRBV6-2 or TRBV6-3 and TRBJ2-5, with 12 bases identical to TRBD1. The CDR3 sequence is 16 residues long. From germline, CDR1 is MNHEY and CDR2 SVGEGT. Trimming cost V 4 bases and J 5 bases; bases outside gene matches: 8. The CDR3 loop reads CASSSGTGGSMETQYF. The CDR3 DNA follows: TGTGCCAGCAGTTCCGGGACAGGGGGCTCGATGGAGACCCAGTACTTC.

The chain is built from TRBV3-1 (or the pseudogene TRBV3-2) and TRBJ1-6; TRBD1 is a possible D gene (6 bases). V shed 7 bases and J shed 7 bases, with 14 bases lying between them. Per the germline V gene, CDR1 is LGHDT and CDR2 is YNNKEL (reference sequence). This CDR3 comprises 14 residues. CDR3 region: CASNSRGSNSPLHF. The DNA of the CDR3 is TGTGCCAGCAACTCCAGGGGATCAAATTCACCCCTCCACTTT.

The chain employs TRBV5-1 and TRBJ2-3; 8 bases map to TRBD2. The V and J ends lost 3 bases and 0 bases, in that order; junction bases with no gene match: 3. In germline, CDR1 is SGHRS, CDR2 YFSETQ. The CDR3 consists of 15 residues. CDR3 DNA: TGCGCCAGCAGCTATAGCGGGGCTAGCACAGATACGCAGTATTTT. Residues: CASSYSGASTDTQYF.

V and J are TRBV7-3 and TRBJ2-1; a possible D gene is TRBD1 (5 bases). The V end lost 5 bases, the J end lost 5 bases, and 13 bases lay between the germline ends. The germline V gene encodes CDR1 SGHTA and CDR2 FQGTGA. This CDR3 has 14 amino acids. CDR3 nucleotides: TGTGCCAGCAGCCCTGGGGCCGTCAACAATGAGCAGTTCTTC. It translates to CASSPGAVNNEQFF.

This clone occurred a few times. The gene calls are TRBV29-1 and TRBJ1-1; the match to TRBD1 covers 8 bases. With 6 bases clipped from V and 6 bases from J, the junction kept 6 bases outside the gene matches. Germline CDR1 is SQVTM and CDR2 is ANQGSEA. The CDR3 sequence is 12 residues long. CDR3 loop: CSVRQGYPEAFF. The DNA for the CDR3 is TGCAGCGTAAGACAGGGGTACCCTGAAGCTTTCTTT. The full variable domain, in which reference TRBV29-1 and TRBJ1-1 provide the parts outside the CDR3, is SAVISQKPSRDICQRGTSLTIQCQVDSQVTMMFWYRQQPGQSLTLIATANQGSEATYESGFVIDKFPISRPNLTFSTLTVSNMSPEDSSIYLCSVRQGYPEAFFGQGTRLTVV.

This clone was observed a handful of times. V usage is TRBV4-2 and J usage is TRBJ2-1; 8 nucleotides agree with TRBD2. The CDR3 has 16 residues. Per the germline V gene, CDR1 is LGHNA and CDR2 is YNFKEQ. V lost 1 base to trimming and J lost 5 bases; unmatched junction nucleotides: 7. Here the CDR3 DNA reads TGTGCCAGCAGCCAAGGTCATAGCGGGGACAACAATGAGCAGTTCTTC. Amino acids: CASSQGHSGDNNEQFF.

The chain combines TRBV13 with TRBJ2-3, with TRBD2 matching over 12 bases. This CDR3 has 16 residues. V shed 5 bases, J shed 0 bases, and the junction held 3 bases outside the gene matches. Germline V gene data show CDR1 as PRHDT and CDR2 as FYEKMQ (reference sequence). This chain's CDR3 is CASSPSGGASTDTQYF. CDR3 DNA: TGTGCCAGCAGCCCTAGCGGGGGGGCCAGCACAGATACGCAGTATTTT.

This sequence joins TRBV5-1 and TRBJ2-3, with 7 bases identical to TRBD2. There are 15 residues in the CDR3. CDR1 is SGHRS, CDR2 YFSETQ, per germline. Trimming cost V 4 bases and J 1 base; bases outside gene matches: 6. The CDR3 spells CASSTSTSGTDTQYF. The CDR3 nucleotides are TGCGCCAGCAGCACCAGTACTAGCGGCACAGATACGCAGTATTTT.

V gene TRBV2 combines with J gene TRBJ1-6; 10 bases map to TRBD1. This CDR3 region has 15 residues. Unmatched junction bases numbered 2, after V lost 6 bases and J lost 3 bases. Germline CDR1 and CDR2: SNHLY and FYNNEI. The CDR3 here is CASRGTGDYNSPLHF. The CDR3 DNA follows: TGTGCCAGCAGGGGGACAGGGGACTATAATTCACCCCTCCACTTT.

The V gene is TRBV2, the J gene TRBJ1-3; D may be TRBD1 (5 bases). The germline V and J ends were trimmed by 8 bases and 4 bases, with 12 bases remaining between them. The CDR3 contains 13 residues. Germline-derived CDR1 and CDR2 are SNHLY and FYNNEI. The CDR3 DNA sequence: TGTGCCAGCCAGGGAGGGCACGGAAACACCATATATTTT. As protein: CASQGGHGNTIYF.

The chain uses TRBV30 and TRBJ1-6; a possible D gene is TRBD1 (5 bases). The CDR3 is made up of 13 amino acids. V dropped 3 bases and J dropped 7 bases, with 10 bases sitting between them. Germline V gene sequence: CDR1 GTSNPN, CDR2 SVGIG (reference sequence). The DNA of the CDR3 is TGTGCCTGGAGAGCGACAGCAAATTCACCCCTCCACTTT. The encoded protein is CAWRATANSPLHF.

V gene TRBV30 combines with J gene TRBJ2-3; the match to TRBD2 covers 12 bases. V was clipped by 1 base and J by 11 bases; unmatched bases: 10. Germline CDR1 and CDR2: GTSNPN and SVGIG (reference sequence). The CDR3 covers 15 residues. CDR3 residues: CAWSGLAGASRGQYF. The CDR3 coding sequence is TGTGCCTGGAGTGGACTAGCGGGGGCGTCGCGGGGGCAGTATTTT.

The chain joins TRBV19 to TRBJ1-3; D may be TRBD1 (6 bases). The CDR3 has 13 residues. In germline, CDR1 is LNHDA, CDR2 SQIVND (reference sequence). The CDR3 is CAAAAGVGNTIYF. The CDR3 DNA is TGTGCTGCTGCCGCAGGGGTAGGAAACACCATATATTTT.

This sequence joins TRBV28 and TRBJ1-4; TRBD1 aligns across 8 bases. Germline V gives CDR1 MDHEN, CDR2 SYDVKM. V shed 5 bases, J shed 2 bases, and the junction held 13 bases outside the gene matches. This CDR3 contains 18 residues. CDR3 region: CASSSGQGGEFTNEKLFF. The CDR3 DNA reads as TGTGCCAGCAGTAGCGGACAGGGCGGGGAGTTTACTAATGAAAAACTGTTTTTT.

V gene TRBV16 combines with J gene TRBJ1-1; D might be TRBD1 (5 bases). The CDR3 has 13 amino acids. Germline V lookup: CDR1 KGHSY, CDR2 FQNENV. The V and J ends lost 3 bases and 6 bases respectively, with 11 bases between them. CDR3 protein: CASSHTTEPEAFF. The CDR3 DNA reads as TGTGCCAGCAGCCACACGACAGAACCTGAAGCTTTCTTT. Full variable domain (missing parts from reference TRBV16 and TRBJ1-1): GEEVAQTPKHLVRGEGQKAKLYCAPIKGHSYVFWYQQVLKNEFKFLISFQNENVFDETGMPKERFSAKCLPNSPCSLEIQATKLEDSAVYFCASSHTTEPEAFFGQGTRLTVV.